This T cell receptor beta chain was observed in a study of cytomegalovirus exposure and HLA in healthy donors. Study as a whole: HLA-typed donors contributed some 83 million unique TCRs, which were held in an early data release.

Of note for this clone: What it binds is unknown.

13 Jbeta primers and 60 Vbeta primers were used for the PCR. Profiled with immunoSEQ multiplex PCR; TCRdb holds only in-frame clones, not every one. In the table there are some 90,000 clones, 81% of which are singletons. V lost 2 bases and J lost 2, with 17 bases in between. This CDR3 has 17 residues. The germline V gene encodes CDR1 MNHNS and CDR2 SASEGT. The study's findings and limits: The authors listed approximately 150 TCR beta chains as cytomegalovirus-associated. Across HLA loci, a later analysis found differing TCR association rates, with DRB1 most and HLA-C fewest. Highly shared variants forming one cluster were likely a sequencing artifact.

Sequencing was carried out using PBMCs. V usage is TRBV6-1 and J usage is TRBJ2-3, with D possibly being TRBD2 (6 bases). The sequence derives from a human donor in good health. The CDR3, as DNA: TGTGCCAGCAGTGAATACGGGGGAGGCCCCCTCACAGATACGCAGTATTTT. Translation gives CASSEYGGGPLTDTQYF.